The following is a TCR beta chain sequence with its context. No antigen is known for it. These data are taken from a study of Ad26.COV2.S vaccination and SARS-CoV-2 variants. Study-level background: Donor got 5x10^10 or 1x10^11 viral particles of Ad26.COV2.S.

Treatment denoted: about 20 received Ad26.COV2.S at low or high dose, single or two shots; roughly 5 received placebo; per-sample allocation not given. The samples were gathered on day 63 after the first injection of vaccine or placebo. This CDR3 is built from 15 residues. Germline-derived CDR1 and CDR2 are SGHAT and FQNNGV. V lost 4 bases and J 4 bases, leaving 16 bases between the germline ends. General observations from the study: Possibly, TCR breadth and depth analyses underestimated total T cell responses.

Profiling relied on immunoSEQ multiplex PCR, and the TCRdb table lists in-frame clones only, not all of them. The table has approximately 420,000 clones, 85% to 90% seen once. The source was peripheral blood, collected in a trial of Ad26.COV2.S vaccine versus placebo. This receptor was obtained from a person aged 18-60 years who received the Ad26.COV2.S COVID-19 vaccine or a placebo. The chain has TRBV11-2 and TRBJ1-2; unclear D gene. CDR3 sequence (DNA): TGTGCCAGCAGCTCTCCGCGACGGCAATCCTATGGCTACACCTTC. Residues: CASSSPRRQSYGYTF. Combining the CDR3 with reference TRBV11-2 and TRBJ1-2 gives the whole variable domain EAGVAQSPRYKIIEKRQSVAFWCNPISGHATLYWYQQILGQGPKLLIQFQNNGVVDDSQLPKDRFSAERLKGVDSTLKIQPAKLEDSAVYLCASSSPRRQSYGYTFGSGTRLTVV.